This note documents a single TCR beta chain sequence. This record belongs to a study of blood T cell repertoires in COVID-19. Study details: Acute and convalescent COVID-19 samples came from the United States, Italy and Spain. PBMCs, B-cell-depleted T cells, or T cells provided the cDNA or gDNA that made up the material.

How the authors handled the data: Amplified reference gene primers provided the basis for estimating nucleated cell counts. Sequenced by immunoSEQ multiplex PCR; TCRdb stores in-frame clones only, minus some. V, J and clone size are taken as reported in that table, and D and trimming were inferred from the DNA itself. Of some 200,000 clones listed, 94% are singletons. Enrolment of Seattle patients took place during active infection, and they were followed longitudinally. Per the germline V gene, CDR1 is SGDLS and CDR2 is YYNGEE. The V segment lost 4 bases and the J segment 8 bases; nucleotides outside the gene matches: 16. The CDR3 totals 17 residues.

This TCR was recovered from a man aged 25-45 years with COVID-19, enrolled during active disease. V and J are TRBV9 and TRBJ2-1; 9 bases match TRBD2. The sequencing sample was made of peripheral blood. This CDR3 is CASSLTKAGGNWDEQFF. CDR3 nucleotides: TGTGCCAGCAGCCTGACCAAAGCGGGGGGAAACTGGGATGAGCAGTTCTTC.